The clone carrying this T cell receptor beta chain was seen more than once but under ten times. Its antigen is not identified. The treatment is: about 20 received Ad26.COV2.S at low or high dose, single or two shots; roughly 5 received placebo; per-sample allocation not given. The study sampled participants on day 63 after the first vaccine or placebo injection. The record originates from a study of Ad26.COV2.S vaccination and SARS-CoV-2 variants. As for the study in general: Administration of Ad26.COV2.S was intramuscular, either once or twice 56 days apart. Study-wide findings and caveats: Reportedly, spike-specific CD8+ and CD4+ T cell responses achieved substantial breadth once vaccination had taken place. Vaccine and placebo recipients had comparable breadth of non-spike TCRs.

Germline V gene lookup returns CDR1 MRHNA and CDR2 SNTAGT. CDR3 length: 15 amino acids. V was clipped by 2 bases and J by 5 bases, with 13 bases between them. Clones were read by immunoSEQ multiplex PCR, and TCRdb kept only the in-frame ones, dropping some. This sample has approximately 250,000 clones; approximately 88% occur once, and the top ten carry nearly 3%. The chain is built from TRBV6-4 and TRBJ2-1; D gene uncertain. This TCR derives from a person aged 18-60 years who received the Ad26.COV2.S COVID-19 vaccine or a placebo. The sequenced sample was peripheral blood, obtained in a trial of Ad26.COV2.S vaccine versus placebo. The CDR3 spells CASSDVGAGHNEQFF. As DNA, the CDR3 is TGTGCCAGCAGTGACGTCGGCGCCGGCCACAATGAGCAGTTCTTC.